The 5 T cell receptor beta chains in this list originate from one sample, sequenced in a study of cytomegalovirus exposure and HLA in healthy donors. The method was immunoSEQ multiplex PCR; TCRdb's version includes in-frame clones alone and lacks a portion of them. The data hold around 190,000 clones, with roughly 85% observed a single time. Sequencing used PBMCs. All receptors come from a young man in good health and CMV-seropositive.

This chain links TRBV4-1 with TRBJ1-5, with TRBD1 as a possible D gene (6 bases). The CDR3 is 17 residues long. V was clipped by 1 base and J by 3 bases, with 16 bases between them. CDR1 and CDR2 (germline): MGHRA, YSYEKL. The CDR3 reads CASSQAAQGLLNQPQHF. The CDR3 coding sequence is TGCGCCAGCAGCCAAGCCGCTCAGGGGTTACTCAATCAGCCCCAGCATTTT.

The V call is TRBV28, the J call TRBJ2-3; weak D call: TRBD1 (6 bases). V lost 5 bases, J lost 3 bases, and 18 bases lay in between. The CDR3 sequence is 16 residues long. Germline V gene sequence: CDR1 MDHEN, CDR2 SYDVKM. CDR3 nucleotide sequence: TGTGCCAGCAGTGTCGACAGTCCCCAGGGGACAGATACGCAGTATTTT. Amino acid sequence: CASSVDSPQGTDTQYF. Full variable domain (outside the CDR3, taken from reference TRBV28 and TRBJ2-3): DVKVTQSSRYLVKRTGEKVFLECVQDMDHENMFWYRQDPGLGLRLIYFSYDVKMKEKGDIPEGYSVSREKKERFSLILESASTNQTSMYLCASSVDSPQGTDTQYFGPGTRLTVL.

The chain has TRBV27 and TRBJ2-1; D unclear. The CDR3 consists of 16 residues. Trimming cost V 1 base and J 7 bases, with 17 bases left between them. The V gene's germline CDR1 is MNHEY and CDR2 SMNVEV (reference sequence). In DNA, the CDR3 is TGTGCCAGCAGTTTATTTGGGCAGACGCCTACGAATGAGCAGTTCTTC. Its protein product is CASSLFGQTPTNEQFF.

This clone appeared a single time. V gene TRBV28 combines with J gene TRBJ2-7; 11 bases match TRBD2. The germline gives CDR1 MDHEN, CDR2 SYDVKM. Trimming removed 7 bases from V and 3 bases from J; junction bases left unmatched: 11. CDR3 length: 16 residues. The CDR3 nucleotides read TGTGCCAGCAATTTTAGTAGCGGGGGGGCCCACTACGAGCAGTACTTC. This sequence encodes CASNFSSGGAHYEQYF.

This clone was picked up one time. In nucleotides, the CDR3 is TGTGCCAGCAGCGGACCACAGGGGTGGGGCACTGAAGCTTTCTTT. This encodes CASSGPQGWGTEAFF. The gene calls are TRBV11-3 and TRBJ1-1, with TRBD1 matching 7 bases. Germline V gene lookup returns CDR1 SGHNT and CDR2 YENEEA. J gave up 4 bases and V 5 bases, and 10 bases lay outside the gene matches. This CDR3 spans 15 amino acids.